The entry that follows covers one TCR beta chain sequence. What it binds is unknown. This sample is drawn from a study of T cell responses to AZD1222 COVID-19 vaccine. General study findings and limits: At 160-218 and 743-854, vaccine-associated CD4 TCRs were dominant, and they spanned spike. Spike-specific TCRs gained breadth and depth after people received two AZD1222 doses.

Data came from immunoSEQ multiplex PCR; TCRdb stores just in-frame clones and leaves some out. This table holds about 120,000 clones, about 90% found once. The germline gives CDR1 MNHEY, CDR2 SVGEGT. Trimming stripped 5 bases from V and 2 bases from J, with 10 bases between. The CDR3 runs 14 residues. The sequence derives from an adult in good health. The chain is built from TRBV6-2 or TRBV6-3 and TRBJ1-5; D is perhaps TRBD1 (5 bases). The specimen was peripheral blood, collected on day 0 of AZD1222 vaccination. CDR3 sequence reads: CASSHTGGNQPQHF. In DNA form, the CDR3 reads TGTGCCAGCAGTCATACGGGGGGCAATCAGCCCCAGCATTTT.